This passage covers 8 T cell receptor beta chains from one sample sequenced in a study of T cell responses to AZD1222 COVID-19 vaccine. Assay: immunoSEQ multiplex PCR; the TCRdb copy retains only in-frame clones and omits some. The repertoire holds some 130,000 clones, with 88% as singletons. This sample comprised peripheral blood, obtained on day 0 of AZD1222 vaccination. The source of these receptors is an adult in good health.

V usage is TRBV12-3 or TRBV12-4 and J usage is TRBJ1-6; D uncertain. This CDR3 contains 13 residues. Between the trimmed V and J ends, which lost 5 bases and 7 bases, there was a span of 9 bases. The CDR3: CASSPRGNSPLHF. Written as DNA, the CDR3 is TGTGCCAGCAGTCCCCGGGGAAATTCACCCCTCCACTTT.

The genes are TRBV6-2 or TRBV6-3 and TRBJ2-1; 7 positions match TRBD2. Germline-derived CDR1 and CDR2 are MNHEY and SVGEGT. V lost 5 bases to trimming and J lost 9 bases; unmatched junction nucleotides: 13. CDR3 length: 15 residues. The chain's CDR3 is CASSLPGGSYGEQFF. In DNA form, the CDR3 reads TGTGCCAGCAGTCTCCCAGGCGGGAGTTATGGTGAGCAGTTCTTC.

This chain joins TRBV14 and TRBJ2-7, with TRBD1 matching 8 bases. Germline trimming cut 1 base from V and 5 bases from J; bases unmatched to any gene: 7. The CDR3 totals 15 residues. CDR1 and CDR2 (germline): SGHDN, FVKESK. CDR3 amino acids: CASSQGQGAFHEQYF. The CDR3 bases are TGTGCCAGCAGCCAAGGGCAGGGGGCCTTCCACGAGCAGTACTTC.

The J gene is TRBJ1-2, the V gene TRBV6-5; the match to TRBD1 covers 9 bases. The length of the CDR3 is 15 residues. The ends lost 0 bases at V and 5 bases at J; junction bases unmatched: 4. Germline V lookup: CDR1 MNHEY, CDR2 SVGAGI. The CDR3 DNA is TGTGCCAGCAGTTACTCGCACGGGACAGGGTATGGCTACACCTTC. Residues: CASSYSHGTGYGYTF.

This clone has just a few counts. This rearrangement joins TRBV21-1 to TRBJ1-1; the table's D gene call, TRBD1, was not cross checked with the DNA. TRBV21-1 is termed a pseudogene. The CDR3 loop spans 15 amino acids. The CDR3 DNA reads TGTGCCAGCAGCAAATTTCTCAGAAATAACACTGAAGCTTTCTTT. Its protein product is CASSKFLRNNTEAFF.

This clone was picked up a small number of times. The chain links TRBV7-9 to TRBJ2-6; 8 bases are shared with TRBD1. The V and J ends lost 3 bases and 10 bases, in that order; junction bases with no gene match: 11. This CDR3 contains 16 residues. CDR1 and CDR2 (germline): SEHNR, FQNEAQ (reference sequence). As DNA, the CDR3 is TGTGCCAGCAGCTTTGCTAGGGGGACAGGTCCTAACGTCCTGACTTTC. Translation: CASSFARGTGPNVLTF.

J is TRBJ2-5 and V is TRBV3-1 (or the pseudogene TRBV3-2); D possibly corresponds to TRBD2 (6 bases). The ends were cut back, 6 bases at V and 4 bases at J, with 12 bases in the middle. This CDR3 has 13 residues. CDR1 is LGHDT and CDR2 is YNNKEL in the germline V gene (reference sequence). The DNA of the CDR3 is TGTGCCAGCAGATCTGGAGGGGCAGAGACCCAGTACTTC. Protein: CASRSGGAETQYF.

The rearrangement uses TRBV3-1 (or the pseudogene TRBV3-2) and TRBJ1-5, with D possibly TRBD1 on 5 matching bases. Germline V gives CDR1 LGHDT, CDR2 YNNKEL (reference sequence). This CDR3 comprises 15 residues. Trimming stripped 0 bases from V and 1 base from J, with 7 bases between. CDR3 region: CASSQDGGSNQPQHF. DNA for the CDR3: TGTGCCAGCAGCCAAGACGGGGGGAGCAATCAGCCCCAGCATTTT.